The rows below give T cell receptor beta chains drawn from one sample of a study of Ad26.COV2.S vaccination and SARS-CoV-2 variants. Measured with immunoSEQ multiplex PCR; TCRdb has only the in-frame clones, and not every one. The profile shows 400,000 to 450,000 clones, 75% to 95% of them singletons. The specimen was peripheral blood, collected in a trial of Ad26.COV2.S vaccine versus placebo. These receptors were obtained from a person between 18 and 60 years old who received the Ad26.COV2.S COVID-19 vaccine or a placebo. The CDR3 runs from the conserved cysteine through the conserved F or W. The order of the fields is D gene, V gene, J gene, clone size, CDR3 DNA, CDR3 protein. The D gene is left open where the match is weak. Only part of the rows carry a size: once, few, many, or a class if the clone is expanded.

-	TRBV7-9	TRBJ1-1	few	TGTGCCAGCAGCTTAGAAGGGGTAAACACTGAAGCTTTCTTT	CASSLEGVNTEAFF
TRBD1	TRBV19	TRBJ1-5	-	TGTGCCAGTAGTATGACAGGGTCACGTCAGCCCCAGCATTTT	CASSMTGSRQPQHF
TRBD2	TRBV6-2/TRBV6-3	TRBJ2-7	-	TGTGCCAGCAGTCCAACTAGCGGGAGGATATCCTACGAGCAGTACTTC	CASSPTSGRISYEQYF
-	TRBV7-9	TRBJ1-4	-	TGTGCCAGCAGCCGGGGTGCTGAAAAACTGTTTTTT	CASSRGAEKLFF
TRBD1	TRBV5-4	TRBJ1-4	-	TGTGCCAGCAGCCGGACAGGGATCCTTAATGAAAAACTGTTTTTT	CASSRTGILNEKLFF
-	TRBV15	TRBJ1-5	-	TGTGCCACCAGCCCCCCGGGCAGCTATAGCAATCAGCCCCAGCATTTT	CATSPPGSYSNQPQHF
TRBD1	TRBV7-9	TRBJ1-1	-	TGTGCCAGCAGCGGGGACAGGGGATACACTGAAGCTTTCTTT	CASSGDRGYTEAFF
-	TRBV7-6	TRBJ2-7	-	TGTGCCAGCAGCGCAGAGGGGTACGAGCAGTACTTC	CASSAEGYEQYF
TRBD2	TRBV3-1/TRBV3-2	TRBJ2-1	-	TGTGCCAGCAGCCAAGATTTTATTTGGGGACTAGCGGGCCACAATGAGCAGTTCTTC	CASSQDFIWGLAGHNEQFF
-	TRBV11-2	TRBJ2-7	-	TGTGCCAGCAGCTTTACGGGGACCTACGAGCAGTACTTC	CASSFTGTYEQYF
TRBD1	TRBV29-1	TRBJ1-5	-	TGCAGCGTGCAGGGACAGGGGGATCAGCCCCAGCATTTT	CSVQGQGDQPQHF
TRBD1	TRBV6-2/TRBV6-3	TRBJ2-2	-	TGTGCCAGCAGTTACCTGGACAGGGGTCTGGGCGGGGAGCTGTTTTTT	CASSYLDRGLGGELFF
TRBD1	TRBV14	TRBJ1-3	few	TGTGCCAGCAGCCACCACCATGGACAGGGTCCAAACACCATATATTTT	CASSHHHGQGPNTIYF
TRBD1	TRBV9	TRBJ2-7	-	TGTGCCAGCAGCGTAGGGGGACAGGGGAGCTCCTACGAGCAGTACTTC	CASSVGGQGSSYEQYF
-	TRBV7-3	TRBJ1-6	-	TGTGCCAGCAGCCCCCTGGGAAGGGGGAATTCACCCCTCCACTTT	CASSPLGRGNSPLHF
TRBD1	TRBV5-5	TRBJ2-1	-	TGTGCCAGCAGCTTACAGGGGGTAGGGTTTGGCAATGAGCAGTTCTTC	CASSLQGVGFGNEQFF
-	TRBV23-1	TRBJ2-5	once	TGCGCCAGCAGACCCCTCCGGGGGGCAGGGGGGGAGGAGACCCAGTACTTC	CASRPLRGAGGEETQYF
-	TRBV29-1	TRBJ2-5	-	TGCAGCGCGGGACATAACCAAGAGACCCAGTACTTC	CSAGHNQETQYF
-	TRBV5-1	TRBJ1-1	few	TGCGCCAGCAGCTTGGGGCAGGGCGGTTTCGCTTTCTTT	CASSLGQGGFAFF
TRBD2	TRBV9	TRBJ2-6	-	TGTGCCAGCAGCCCAGGGGTTAGCGGGAGGTTCTCTGGGGCCAACGTCCTGACTTTC	CASSPGVSGRFSGANVLTF
-	TRBV27	TRBJ1-1	-	TGTGCCAGCAGTTTACAAAGGGAGGGAAAAGCTTTCTTT	CASSLQREGKAFF
TRBD2	TRBV27	TRBJ2-7	-	TGTGCCAGCAGTGCGTTAGCGGGAGGGAACGAGCAGTACTTC	CASSALAGGNEQYF
TRBD2	TRBV19	TRBJ2-1	once	TGTGCCAGTAGTCCATTGACTAGCGGAACTCCTGGCAATGAGCAGTTCTTC	CASSPLTSGTPGNEQFF
TRBD2	TRBV5-4	TRBJ2-1	-	TGTGCCAGCAGCCGAAAGACTAGCAACGAGGATGAGCAGTTCTTC	CASSRKTSNEDEQFF
-	TRBV6-2/TRBV6-3	TRBJ2-3	-	TGTGCCAGCAGTTACTCTTGGGCCCTAGGGGATCCTAGCACAGATACGCAGTATTTT	CASSYSWALGDPSTDTQYF
-	TRBV7-2	TRBJ2-3	-	TGTGCCAGCAGCTCCCAGTGGGTAGGGAGCACAGATACGCAGTATTTT	CASSSQWVGSTDTQYF
-	TRBV7-7	TRBJ2-1	-	TGTGCCAGCAGCCCCAACAGGGAGCCTTACAATGAGCAGTTCTTC	CASSPNREPYNEQFF
-	TRBV10-3	TRBJ2-3	-	TGTGCCATCAGTGACCAGGGAACAGATACGCAGTATTTT	CAISDQGTDTQYF
TRBD1	TRBV7-9	TRBJ2-7	-	TGTGCCAGCAGCTCCCCGGGCCTCGGACAGGGAATGTACGAGCAGTACTTC	CASSSPGLGQGMYEQYF
TRBD1	TRBV6-5	TRBJ1-1	-	TGTGCCAGCAGTTACCGGACAGGGGGCGTCTTCACTGAAGCTTTCTTT	CASSYRTGGVFTEAFF
-	TRBV10-1	TRBJ2-5	-	TGCGCCAGCAGTGAGACCAACGCGAGAGGAGACCGGGGAGAAGAGACCCAGTACTTC	CASSETNARGDRGEETQYF
-	TRBV10-1	TRBJ1-3	few	TGCGCCAGTCCTTCAGCCTACTCTGGAAACACCATATATTTT	CASPSAYSGNTIYF
-	TRBV29-1	TRBJ2-1	-	TGCAGCGTTGAAATAGGAGGTTTCGACTCCAATGAGCAGTTCTTC	CSVEIGGFDSNEQFF
-	TRBV15	TRBJ1-1	-	TGTGCCACCAGCAGAGTTACAGGGAGGAACACTGAAGCTTTCTTT	CATSRVTGRNTEAFF
TRBD2	TRBV19	TRBJ2-1	-	TGTGCCAGTAGTATGGGTAGCGGGAGGAATGAGCAGTTCTTC	CASSMGSGRNEQFF
TRBD1	TRBV9	TRBJ2-1	-	TGTGCCAGCAGCGATAGGACAGGGCCTGCCTACAATGAGCAGTTCTTC	CASSDRTGPAYNEQFF
-	TRBV5-4	TRBJ2-7	-	TGTGCCAGCAGCTTGGGGTTTTCCTACGAGCAGTACTTC	CASSLGFSYEQYF
TRBD2	TRBV28	TRBJ2-3	once	TGTGCCAGCAGTTTGGCTAGCGGGAGCGCAGATACGCAGTATTTT	CASSLASGSADTQYF
-	TRBV18	TRBJ1-5	-	TGTGCCAGCTCATTGATGCCCACAGGTAATCAGCCCCAGCATTTT	CASSLMPTGNQPQHF
-	TRBV27	TRBJ1-6	-	TGTGCCAGCAGCCTGAGTGGGGGGTATGGGTCACCCCTCCACTTT	CASSLSGGYGSPLHF
-	TRBV5-6	TRBJ2-7	once	TGTGCCAGCAGCGAAGACCGATACGAGCAGTACTTC	CASSEDRYEQYF
TRBD1	TRBV9	TRBJ1-3	-	TGTGCCAGCAGCGTAGTTGATAGGGGGCCTGGGGGAAACACCATATATTTT	CASSVVDRGPGGNTIYF
-	TRBV3-1/TRBV3-2	TRBJ2-1	-	TGTGCCAGCAGCCAAGGGTTGGGGGGGCGATGGAATGAGCAGTTCTTC	CASSQGLGGRWNEQFF
TRBD1	TRBV5-1	TRBJ2-3	-	TGCGCCAGCAGCTTTACCAGGGGGCGGGTTACAGATACGCAGTATTTT	CASSFTRGRVTDTQYF
-	TRBV28	TRBJ1-2	-	TGTGCCAGCACCACTACAGGAGATGGCTACACCTTC	CASTTTGDGYTF
-	TRBV7-8	TRBJ1-1	-	TGTGCCAGTACCCATGGGGTGAACACTGAAGCTTTCTTT	CASTHGVNTEAFF
TRBD1	TRBV6-5	TRBJ1-1	-	TGTGCCAGCAGCCCCGTATGGACAGGCTGGACTGAAGCTTTCTTT	CASSPVWTGWTEAFF
-	TRBV5-1	TRBJ2-3	-	TGCGCCAGCAGCTTGGATGGCGGATCGGGCACAGATACGCAGTATTTT	CASSLDGGSGTDTQYF
-	TRBV7-9	TRBJ2-5	-	TGTGCCAGCAGCTTAGGGGCAGGGCGGAGGCAAGAGACCCAGTACTTC	CASSLGAGRRQETQYF
-	TRBV5-4	TRBJ2-2	-	TGTGCCAGCAGCTTGGACGCAGCCCAAACCGGGGAGCTGTTTTTT	CASSLDAAQTGELFF